These 14 T cell receptor beta chains came from one sample sequenced in a study of vaccination and CD4 T cells after COVID-19. The treatment is: roughly 11-day PBMC culture with coronavirus spike peptide pools or control peptides (ViraFEST assay). Which antigens these TCRs recognize remains unknown. Sequenced with the Oncomine TCR Beta short-read assay was DNA taken from cultured CD4+ T cells. TCRdb redid the calling of the PCR reads with MiXCR, one entry per CDR3 protein. Of about 23,000 distinct CDR3 sequences in the sample, approximately 59% were seen once. The specimen was CD4+ T cells from blood, cultured in vitro. These receptors all stem from a human donor who had recovered from COVID-19.

A few counts support this clonotype. The chain carries TRBV6-2 or TRBV6-3 and TRBJ2-2, with TRBD1 identical over 8 bases. CDR3 length: 16 residues. V lost 0 bases and J lost 6; bases outside the gene matches: 6. Per the germline V gene, CDR1 is MNHEY and CDR2 is SVGEGT. DNA for the CDR3: TGTGCCAGCAGTTACTCGACAGGGGTAAAACCCGGGGAGCTGTTTTTT. Its translation: CASSYSTGVKPGELFF.

The chain recombines TRBV20-1 with TRBJ1-2; D is unresolved. Germline-derived CDR1 and CDR2 are DFQATT and SNEGSKA (reference sequence). V was trimmed by 6 bases and J by 8 bases, leaving 16 bases between them. The length of the CDR3 is 12 residues. Here the CDR3 DNA reads TGCAGTGCGTCCGAGGATCCGTTCGGCTACACCTTC. Residues: CSASEDPFGYTF.

The chain links TRBV6-2 or TRBV6-3 to TRBJ2-7; D may match TRBD1 or TRBD2 (5 bases each). Germline assignment: CDR1 MNHEY and CDR2 SVGEGT. Deletions cut 6 bases from V and 5 bases from J, with 26 bases between. The CDR3 runs to 17 residues. CDR3 residues: CASSYGPVFAKGHEQYF. The CDR3, as DNA: TGTGCCAGCAGCTACGGGCCTGTATTTGCCAAGGGACACGAGCAGTACTTC.

This clonotype was observed a few times. This chain connects TRBV6-1 to TRBJ1-5; D is undetermined. Germline CDR1 MNHNS, CDR2 SASEGT. This CDR3 spans 13 amino acids. Trimming left V 4 bases short and J 8 bases short, with 12 bases between. The CDR3 sequence: CASSVEAGEPQHF. For the CDR3, the DNA is TGTGCCAGCAGTGTGGAGGCTGGGGAGCCCCAGCATTTT.

The chain employs TRBV6-5 and TRBJ1-3; D uncertain. V gave up 2 bases and J gave up 8 bases, with 4 bases separating them. The CDR3 has 11 amino acids. The germline V gene has CDR1 MNHEY and CDR2 SVGAGI. The CDR3 loop reads CASSYRDTIYF. CDR3 in DNA: TGTGCCAGCAGTTACCGGGACACCATATATTTT.

This sequence joins TRBV27 and TRBJ1-2; a possible D gene is TRBD1 (6 bases). This CDR3 has 14 residues. V was clipped by 5 bases and J by 7 bases, with 17 bases between them. The V gene's germline CDR1 is MNHEY and CDR2 SMNVEV (reference sequence). CDR3 nucleotide sequence: TGTGCCAGCAGTCTGACAGGACCTCCCTCTGGCTACACCTTC. It is translated as CASSLTGPPSGYTF.

The chain couples TRBV6-1 to TRBJ1-2; D is uncertain. CDR1 and CDR2 from the germline V gene are MNHNS and SASEGT. Between the trimmed V and J ends, which lost 6 bases and 0 bases, there was a span of 8 bases. There are 13 residues in the CDR3. The CDR3 is CASSQQTNYGYTF. CDR3 nucleotides: TGTGCCAGCAGCCAACAGACTAACTATGGCTACACCTTC.

This clonotype has just a few counts. The chain joins TRBV19 to TRBJ1-3; D is ambiguous. With 6 bases removed from V and 2 bases from J, the gap between germline ends came to 14 bases. The germline CDR1 and CDR2 sequences are LNHDA and SQIVND (reference sequence). This CDR3 has 15 residues. This chain's CDR3 is CASSVDIFAGNTIYF. CDR3 coding DNA: TGTGCCAGTAGCGTAGATATTTTCGCTGGAAACACCATATATTTT. The variable domain in full, completed from reference TRBV19 and TRBJ1-3, reads DGGITQSPKYLFRKEGQNVTLSCEQNLNHDAMYWYRQDPGQGLRLIYYSQIVNDFQKGDIAEGYSVSREKKESFPLTVTSAQKNPTAFYLCASSVDIFAGNTIYFGEGSWLTVV.

This chain uses TRBV7-3 with TRBJ1-5; TRBD1 matches 7 bases. With V trimmed by 3 bases and J by 5 bases, 7 bases remained unmatched. Germline CDR1 and CDR2: SGHTA and FQGTGA. This CDR3 is 15 amino acids long. CDR3 residues: CASSFQGGRDQPQHF. The CDR3 nucleotides are TGTGCCAGCAGCTTTCAAGGGGGCAGGGATCAGCCCCAGCATTTT.

As for this clonotype: At one end the junction does not follow the germline gene, possibly because of a read error. The rearrangement joins TRBV11-2 to TRBJ2-5; TRBD2 matches at 10 bases. Germline values: CDR1 SGHAT, CDR2 FQNNGV. The CDR3 length is 15 residues. The CDR3 sequence: CASSFDGLADETQYF. In DNA, the CDR3 is TGTGCCAGCAGCTTCGACGGACTAGCGGATGAGACACAGTACTTC.

The chain recombines TRBV6-1 with TRBJ2-5, with 7 bases lining up with TRBD2. The germline CDR1 and CDR2 sequences are MNHNS and SASEGT. J was trimmed by 5 bases and V by 6 bases; bases with no gene match: 12. This CDR3 has 15 amino acids. As DNA, the CDR3 is TGTGCCAGCAGCTCCCTTGGGGGGGTAGGGGAGACCCAGTACTTC. Residues: CASSSLGGVGETQYF.

DNA for the CDR3: TGTGCCAGCAGCTTATCGACTAGCGGGGGCCAAGAGACCCAGTACTTC. Protein: CASSLSTSGGQETQYF. The chain carries TRBV7-2 and TRBJ2-5, with 12 bases matching TRBD2. The germline CDR1 and CDR2 sequences are SGHTA and FQGNSA. The CDR3 consists of 16 residues. Unmatched junction bases numbered 2, after V lost 2 bases and J lost 1 base.

To note about this clonotype: The junction differs from germline at one of its ends, possibly a read error. The J gene is TRBJ1-3, the V gene TRBV19; D gene ambiguous. CDR3 length: 10 residues. Per the germline V gene, CDR1 is LNHDA and CDR2 is SQIVND (reference sequence). The CDR3 coding sequence is TGCGCAACCTCTGGAAACACCATATATTTT. Translation: CATSGNTIYF.

This clonotype showed up just a few times. The chain has TRBV20-1 and TRBJ1-2; tentative D call: TRBD1 (5 bases). The V end was cut by 6 bases, the J end by 7 bases, with 18 bases between. CDR3 length equals 13 residues. Per the germline V gene, CDR1 is DFQATT and CDR2 is SNEGSKA (reference sequence). The CDR3 loop reads CSAGAGGTLGYTF. As DNA, the CDR3 is TGCAGTGCCGGGGCGGGCGGTACCCTTGGCTACACCTTC.